This T cell receptor beta chain was identified in a study of vaccination and CD4 T cells after COVID-19. Looking at the study overall: It was a median about 92 days after diagnosis, with a range of 35 to 161, that post-COVID samples were drawn.

Indicated treatment: approximately nine-day PBMC culture with coronavirus spike peptide pools or control peptides (ViraFEST assay). Alongside around 9.2 IU/ml IL-2 and about 9.6 ug/ml peptide pools, PBMCs were cultured at under 2.5 million per well. Oncomine TCR Beta short-read sequencing was applied to DNA from cultured CD4+ T cells. Once CD4+ T cells had been cultured, genomic DNA was extracted from them. TCRdb called the PCR reads again in MiXCR, with one record for every CDR3 protein. The table records roughly 11,000 distinct CDR3 sequences, roughly 44% of them present only once. This clonotype was detected a few times. The antigen is not known. Germline values: CDR1 SGHNT, CDR2 YENEEA. The CDR3 has 15 amino acids. The ends were cut back, 7 bases at V and 4 bases at J, with 19 bases in the middle. Study-wide findings and caveats: In convalescent patients, a median around 89% of reactive clones appeared only post-vaccination.

Sequenced material: cultured CD4+ T cells from blood, taken after SARS-CoV-2 vaccination. The receptor was isolated from a human donor with COVID-19. The chain couples TRBV11-3 to TRBJ2-5; possible D gene TRBD2, 6 bases. For the CDR3, the DNA is TGTGCCAGCACCAATGACGGCGGGGCTGTAGAGACCCAGTACTTC. Its protein product is CASTNDGGAVETQYF. Based on the CDR3 plus reference TRBV11-3 and TRBJ2-5, the full variable domain is EAGVVQSPRYKIIEKKQPVAFWCNPISGHNTLYWYLQNLGQGPELLIRYENEEAVDDSQLPKDRFSAERLKGVDSTLKIQPAELGDSAVYLCASTNDGGAVETQYFGPGTRLLVL.